This TCR beta chain was obtained from a study of blood T cell repertoires in COVID-19. Study as a whole: Material from acute and convalescent COVID-19 was sourced from the United States, Italy and Spain.

Only in-frame clones appear in the TCRdb table, and some are missing; sequencing was by immunoSEQ multiplex PCR. The sample lists roughly 280,000 clones, about 85% occurring once. The length of the CDR3 is 14 residues. V dropped 6 bases and J dropped 2; count of bases not matched to a gene: 4. From germline, CDR1 is MDHEN and CDR2 SYDVKM. The rearrangement uses TRBV28 and TRBJ2-3; 8 bases match TRBD1. This receptor was identified in a woman between 50 and 59 years old who had recovered from COVID-19. Sequencing used PBMCs or T cells enriched from blood (not recorded which). CDR3 nucleotide sequence: TGTGCCAGCAGGACAGGGGTTGCCACAGATACGCAGTATTTT. This sequence encodes CASRTGVATDTQYF.